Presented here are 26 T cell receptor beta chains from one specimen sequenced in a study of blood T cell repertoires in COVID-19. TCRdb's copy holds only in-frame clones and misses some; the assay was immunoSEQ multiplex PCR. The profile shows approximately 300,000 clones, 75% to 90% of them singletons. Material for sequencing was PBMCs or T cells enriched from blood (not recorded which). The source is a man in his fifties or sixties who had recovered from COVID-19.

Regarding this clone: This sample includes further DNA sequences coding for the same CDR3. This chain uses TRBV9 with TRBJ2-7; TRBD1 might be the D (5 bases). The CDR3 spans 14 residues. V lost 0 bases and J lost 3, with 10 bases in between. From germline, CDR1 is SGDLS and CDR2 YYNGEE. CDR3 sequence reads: CASSVGQGDYEQYF. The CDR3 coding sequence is TGTGCCAGCAGCGTAGGGCAGGGCGACTACGAGCAGTACTTC.

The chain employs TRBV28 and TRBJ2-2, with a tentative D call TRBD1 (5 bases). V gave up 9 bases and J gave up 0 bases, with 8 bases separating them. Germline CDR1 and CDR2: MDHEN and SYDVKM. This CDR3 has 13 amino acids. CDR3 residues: CARRQSNTGELFF. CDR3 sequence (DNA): TGTGCCAGAAGACAGTCGAACACCGGGGAGCTGTTTTTT.

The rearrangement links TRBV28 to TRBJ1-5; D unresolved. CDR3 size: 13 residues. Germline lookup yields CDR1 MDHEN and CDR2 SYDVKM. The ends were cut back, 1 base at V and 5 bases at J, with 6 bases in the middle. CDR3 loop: CASSLSSYQPQHF. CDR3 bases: TGTGCCAGCAGTTTATCTTCCTATCAGCCCCAGCATTTT.

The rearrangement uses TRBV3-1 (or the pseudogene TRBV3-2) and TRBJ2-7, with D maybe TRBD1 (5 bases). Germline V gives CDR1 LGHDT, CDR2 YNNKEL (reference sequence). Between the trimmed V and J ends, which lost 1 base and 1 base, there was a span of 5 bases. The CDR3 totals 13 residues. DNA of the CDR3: TGTGCCAGCAGCCAAGGACAGTCCTACGAGCAGTACTTC. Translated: CASSQGQSYEQYF.

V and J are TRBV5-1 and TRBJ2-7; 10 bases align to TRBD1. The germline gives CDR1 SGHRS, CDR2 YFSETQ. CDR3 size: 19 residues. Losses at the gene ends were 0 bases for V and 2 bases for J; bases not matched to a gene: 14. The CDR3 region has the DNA TGCGCCAGCAGCTTGGGGCTCCTCGGGACAGGGGTAGGAGCCTACGAGCAGTACTTC. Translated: CASSLGLLGTGVGAYEQYF.

This CDR3 is CASSLVGTASYEQYF. The DNA of the CDR3 is TGTGCCAGCAGCTTAGTCGGGACAGCCTCCTACGAGCAGTACTTC. The gene calls are TRBV7-6 and TRBJ2-7; 7 bases agree with TRBD1. With V trimmed by 1 base and J by 0 bases, 3 bases remained unmatched. From germline, CDR1 is SGHVS and CDR2 FNYEAQ. The length of the CDR3 is 15 residues.

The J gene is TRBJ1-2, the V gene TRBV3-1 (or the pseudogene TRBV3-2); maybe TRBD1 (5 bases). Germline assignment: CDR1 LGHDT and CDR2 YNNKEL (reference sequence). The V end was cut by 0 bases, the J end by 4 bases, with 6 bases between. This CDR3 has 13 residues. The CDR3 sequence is CASSQDRVYGYTF. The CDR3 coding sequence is TGTGCCAGCAGCCAAGACAGGGTCTATGGCTACACCTTC.

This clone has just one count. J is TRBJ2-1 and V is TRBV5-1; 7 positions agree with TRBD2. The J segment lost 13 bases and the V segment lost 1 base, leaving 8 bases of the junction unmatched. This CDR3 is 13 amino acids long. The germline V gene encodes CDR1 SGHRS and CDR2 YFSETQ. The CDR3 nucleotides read TGCGCCAGCAGCTTGCTCCTAGCGGAGAAACAGTTCTTC. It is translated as CASSLLLAEKQFF.

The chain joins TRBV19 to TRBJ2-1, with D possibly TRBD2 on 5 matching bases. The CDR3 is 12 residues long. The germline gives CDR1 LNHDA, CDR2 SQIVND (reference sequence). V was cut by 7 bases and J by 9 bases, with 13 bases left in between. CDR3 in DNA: TGTGCCAGTACTGGACTGACCCTTGAGCAGTTCTTC. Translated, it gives CASTGLTLEQFF.

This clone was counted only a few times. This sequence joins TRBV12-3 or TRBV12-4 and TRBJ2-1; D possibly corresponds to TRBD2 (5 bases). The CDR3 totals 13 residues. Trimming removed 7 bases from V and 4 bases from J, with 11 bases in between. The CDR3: CASTRAAYNEQFF. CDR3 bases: TGTGCCAGCACCCGAGCGGCTTACAATGAGCAGTTCTTC.

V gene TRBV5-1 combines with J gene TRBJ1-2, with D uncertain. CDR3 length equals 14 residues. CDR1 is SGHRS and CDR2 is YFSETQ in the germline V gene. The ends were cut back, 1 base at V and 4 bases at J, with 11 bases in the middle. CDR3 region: CASSLSGEGYGYTF. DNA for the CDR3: TGCGCCAGCAGCTTGTCCGGGGAGGGCTATGGCTACACCTTC.

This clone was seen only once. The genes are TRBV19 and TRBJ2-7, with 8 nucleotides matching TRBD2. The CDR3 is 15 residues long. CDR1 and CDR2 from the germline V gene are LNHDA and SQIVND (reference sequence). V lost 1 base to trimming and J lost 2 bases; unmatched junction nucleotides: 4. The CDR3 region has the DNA TGTGCCAGTAGTATAGTAAGCGGGGGAACCTACGAGCAGTACTTC. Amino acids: CASSIVSGGTYEQYF.

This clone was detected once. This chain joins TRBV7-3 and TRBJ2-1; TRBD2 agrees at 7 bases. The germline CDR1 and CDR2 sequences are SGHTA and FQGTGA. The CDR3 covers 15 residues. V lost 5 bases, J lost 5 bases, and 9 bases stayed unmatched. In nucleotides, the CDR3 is TGTGCCAGCAGCCTCCGGGGCGGGGGAAACAATGAGCAGTTCTTC. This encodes CASSLRGGGNNEQFF.

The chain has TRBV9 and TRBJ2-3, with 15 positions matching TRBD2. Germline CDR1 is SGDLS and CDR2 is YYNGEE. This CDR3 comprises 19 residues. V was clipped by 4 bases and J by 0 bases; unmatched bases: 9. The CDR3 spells CASSTLGLAGGTSTDTQYF. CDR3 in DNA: TGTGCCAGCAGCACCTTGGGACTAGCGGGAGGAACTAGCACAGATACGCAGTATTTT.

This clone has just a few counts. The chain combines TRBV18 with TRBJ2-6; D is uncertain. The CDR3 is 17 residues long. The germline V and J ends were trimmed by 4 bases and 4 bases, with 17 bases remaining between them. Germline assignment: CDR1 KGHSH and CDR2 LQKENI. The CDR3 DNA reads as TGTGCCAGCTCACTACAGCCCGCATCTCGCGGGGCCAACGTCCTGACTTTC. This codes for CASSLQPASRGANVLTF.

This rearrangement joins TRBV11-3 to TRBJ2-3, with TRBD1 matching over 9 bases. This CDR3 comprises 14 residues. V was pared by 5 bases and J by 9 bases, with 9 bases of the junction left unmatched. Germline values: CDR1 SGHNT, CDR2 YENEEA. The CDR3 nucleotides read TGTGCCAGCAGCGCTACCCCCGGGACAGGGACGCAGTATTTT. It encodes CASSATPGTGTQYF.

DNA for the CDR3: TGTGCCAGTAGTATGGGCGGGACAGGGGGCAATCAGCCCCAGCATTTT. Amino acids: CASSMGGTGGNQPQHF. This chain uses TRBV19 with TRBJ1-5; TRBD1 matches 10 bases. V dropped 3 bases and J dropped 2; count of bases not matched to a gene: 4. In germline, CDR1 is LNHDA, CDR2 SQIVND (reference sequence). The CDR3 runs to 16 residues.

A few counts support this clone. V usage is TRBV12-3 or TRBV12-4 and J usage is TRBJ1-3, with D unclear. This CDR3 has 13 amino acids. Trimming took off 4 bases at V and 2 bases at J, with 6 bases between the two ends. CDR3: CASSYSPGNTIYF. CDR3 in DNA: TGTGCCAGCAGTTACAGCCCTGGAAACACCATATATTTT.

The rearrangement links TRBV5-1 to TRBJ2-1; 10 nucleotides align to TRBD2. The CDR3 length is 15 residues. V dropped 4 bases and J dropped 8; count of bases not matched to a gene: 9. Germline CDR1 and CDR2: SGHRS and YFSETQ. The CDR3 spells CASSPLASGSYEQFF. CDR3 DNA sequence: TGCGCCAGCAGCCCCCTAGCTAGCGGGAGCTATGAGCAGTTCTTC.

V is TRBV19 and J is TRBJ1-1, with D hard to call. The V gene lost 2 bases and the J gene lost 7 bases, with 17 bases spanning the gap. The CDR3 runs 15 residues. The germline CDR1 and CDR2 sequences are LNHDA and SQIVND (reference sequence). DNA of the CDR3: TGTGCCAGTAGTATATCCCGGACTGGATTTGATGAAGCTTTCTTT. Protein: CASSISRTGFDEAFF.

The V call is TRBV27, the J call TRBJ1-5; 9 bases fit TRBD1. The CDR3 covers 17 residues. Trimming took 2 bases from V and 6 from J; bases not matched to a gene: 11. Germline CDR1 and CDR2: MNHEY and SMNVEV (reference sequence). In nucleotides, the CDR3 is TGTGCCAGCAGTTTAAGGTTCTGGGGACAGGGTTCTCAGCCCCAGCATTTT. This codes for CASSLRFWGQGSQPQHF.

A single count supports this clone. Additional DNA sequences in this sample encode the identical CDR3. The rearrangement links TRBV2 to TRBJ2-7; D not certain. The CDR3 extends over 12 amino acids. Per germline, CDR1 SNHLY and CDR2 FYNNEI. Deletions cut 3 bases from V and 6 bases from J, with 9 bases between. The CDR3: CASSDWRGEQYF. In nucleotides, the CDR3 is TGTGCCAGCAGTGATTGGCGAGGCGAGCAGTACTTC. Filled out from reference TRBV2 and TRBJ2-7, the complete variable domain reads EPEVTQTPSHQVTQMGQEVILRCVPISNHLYFYWYRQILGQKVEFLVSFYNNEISEKSEIFDDQFSVERPDGSNFTLKIRSTKLEDSAMYFCASSDWRGEQYFGPGTRLTVT.

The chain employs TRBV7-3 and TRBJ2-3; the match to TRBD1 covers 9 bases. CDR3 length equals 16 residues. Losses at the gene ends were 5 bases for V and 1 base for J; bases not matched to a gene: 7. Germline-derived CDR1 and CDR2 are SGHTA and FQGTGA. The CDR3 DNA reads TGTGCCAGCAGCCCCACTCGGACAGGGGGCACAGATACGCAGTATTTT. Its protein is CASSPTRTGGTDTQYF.

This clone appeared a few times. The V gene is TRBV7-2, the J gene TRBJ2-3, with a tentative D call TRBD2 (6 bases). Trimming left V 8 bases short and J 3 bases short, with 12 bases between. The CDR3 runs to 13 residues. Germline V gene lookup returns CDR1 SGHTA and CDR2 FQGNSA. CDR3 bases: TGTGCCAGCGCTCGGGAGAGGACAGATACGCAGTATTTT. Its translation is CASARERTDTQYF. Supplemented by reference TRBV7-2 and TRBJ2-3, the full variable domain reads GAGVSQSPSNKVTEKGKDVELRCDPISGHTALYWYRQSLGQGLEFLIYFQGNSAPDKSGLPSDRFSAERTGGSVSTLTIQRTQQEDSAVYLCASARERTDTQYFGPGTRLTVL.

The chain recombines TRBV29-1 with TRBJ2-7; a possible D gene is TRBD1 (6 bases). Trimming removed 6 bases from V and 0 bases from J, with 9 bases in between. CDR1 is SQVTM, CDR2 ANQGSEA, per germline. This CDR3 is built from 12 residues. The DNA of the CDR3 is TGCAGCGTAGGACAGAGCTCCTACGAGCAGTACTTC. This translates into CSVGQSSYEQYF.

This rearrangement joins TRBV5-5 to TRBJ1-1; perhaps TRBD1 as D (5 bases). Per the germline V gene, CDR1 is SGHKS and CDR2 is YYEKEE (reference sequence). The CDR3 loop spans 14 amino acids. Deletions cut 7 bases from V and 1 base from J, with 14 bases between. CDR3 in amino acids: CASGTNTGNTEAFF. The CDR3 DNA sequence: TGTGCCAGCGGCACGAATACAGGGAACACTGAAGCTTTCTTT.